This is a list of T cell receptor beta chains from one sample in a study of T cell changes during pregnancy in multiple sclerosis. Profiled with immunoSEQ multiplex PCR; TCRdb holds only in-frame clones, not every one. The sample has fewer than 40,000 clones, just over 90% seen once; the top ten hold about 0.8%. The sequencing used CD4+ T cells from peripheral blood mononuclear cells, collected in the third trimester of pregnancy. The source of these receptors is a female donor with multiple sclerosis, enrolled in a pregnancy study. CDR3s include the opening cysteine and the closing phenylalanine or tryptophan. Each record gives: V gene, J gene, D gene, clone size, CDR3 DNA, CDR3 protein. The D gene is left open where the match is weak. Size is omitted from some rows. Given values are once, few, many or a class for expanded clones.

TRBV29-1	TRBJ1-2	-	-	TGCAGCGCCGCGGCGGGAGGAGACTATGGCTACACCTTC	CSAAAGGDYGYTF
TRBV7-3	TRBJ1-1	TRBD1	few	TGTGCCAGCAGCTTAATTGGGCAGGGGGAGGCTTTCTTT	CASSLIGQGEAFF
TRBV4-2	TRBJ2-7	TRBD2	-	TGTGCCAGCAGCCAGTCTGGACTAGCGGGAGTTTACGAGCAGTACTTC	CASSQSGLAGVYEQYF
TRBV9	TRBJ2-1	-	-	TGTGCCAGCAGCGCCTACGTGCGGAATGAGCAGTTCTTC	CASSAYVRNEQFF
TRBV11-2	TRBJ1-2	-	-	TGTGCCAGCAGTCCAGCAGGGACAAGAGGTGGCTACACCTTC	CASSPAGTRGGYTF
TRBV9	TRBJ2-1	TRBD2	-	TGTGCCAGCAGCCCTGGACTAGCGGGAGGGGCTACCTACAATGAGCAGTTCTTC	CASSPGLAGGATYNEQFF
TRBV4-2	TRBJ2-1	-	-	TGTGCCAGCAGCTCCGGGACTTCCTTCTCCTACAATGAGCAGTTCTTC	CASSSGTSFSYNEQFF
TRBV2	TRBJ1-5	-	-	TGTGCCAGCAGGGCCGGGAAGAATCAGCCCCAGCATTTT	CASRAGKNQPQHF
TRBV11-2	TRBJ1-1	-	-	TGTGCCAGCAGCTCGGGAACGCGGGACCCCCAAGAAGCTTTCTTT	CASSSGTRDPQEAFF
TRBV18	TRBJ2-1	-	-	TGTGCCAGCTCGTCCCGGGACTCCCACCGGGGAAACAATGAGCAGTTCTTC	CASSSRDSHRGNNEQFF
TRBV27	TRBJ1-2	-	-	TGTGCCAGCAGTCTCCGAAGTGGACTAGACTATGGCTACACCTTC	CASSLRSGLDYGYTF
TRBV7-9	TRBJ2-7	TRBD2	-	TGTGCCAGCAGCCGGGGGGTAGCGGGGGCCAAAGCCTACGAGCAGTACTTC	CASSRGVAGAKAYEQYF
TRBV7-9	TRBJ2-2	TRBD2	-	TGTGCCAGCAGCTTAGCGGGACTAACCTACACCGGGGAGCTGTTTTTT	CASSLAGLTYTGELFF
TRBV6-5	TRBJ2-1	TRBD2	-	TGTGCCAGCAGTTACGGTAGCGGGAGGGACAATGAGCAGTTCTTC	CASSYGSGRDNEQFF
TRBV5-1	TRBJ2-7	-	-	TGCGCCAGCAGCTCCCGCGGCTCGGATGGTGGCGAGCAGTACTTC	CASSSRGSDGGEQYF
TRBV5-1	TRBJ2-6	-	-	TGCGCCAGCAGCTTGGGACTCATGGCCCCTGGGGCCAACGTCCTGACTTTC	CASSLGLMAPGANVLTF
TRBV4-1	TRBJ2-7	TRBD1	-	TGCGCCAGCAGCCACCCGACAGGGCATGGGGCCGCCTACGAGCAGTACTTC	CASSHPTGHGAAYEQYF
TRBV2	TRBJ1-4	-	once	TGTGCCAGCACGCCAGTTGAAAAACTGTTTTTT	CASTPVEKLFF
TRBV5-6	TRBJ2-2	-	-	TGTGCCAGCAGCCCCCCCCATAGCGGAGGAACCGGGGAGCTGTTTTTT	CASSPPHSGGTGELFF
TRBV28	TRBJ2-7	TRBD2	-	TGTGCCAGCAGTTTGCCCCGGGGACTAGCGGGAGTAGGCGAGCAGTACTTC	CASSLPRGLAGVGEQYF
TRBV6-6	TRBJ2-7	TRBD2	once	TGTGCCAGCAGTTTCGGGACTACTTACTACGAGCAGTACTTC	CASSFGTTYYEQYF
TRBV27	TRBJ2-7	TRBD2	-	TGTGCCAGCAGTCCAGGACTAGCGGGAGGCACCTACGAGCAGTACTTC	CASSPGLAGGTYEQYF
TRBV5-1	TRBJ2-7	-	-	TGCGCCAGCAGCTTGGCCAGGGTTGAAGAGCAGTACTTC	CASSLARVEEQYF
TRBV5-5	TRBJ2-7	-	-	TGTGCCAGCAGCTTGTCTCTAAGGGTCCGGGACACCTCCTACGAGCAGTACTTC	CASSLSLRVRDTSYEQYF
TRBV30	TRBJ2-2	-	-	TGTGCCTGGATGTCACAGACCGGGGAGCTGTTTTTT	CAWMSQTGELFF
TRBV27	TRBJ1-2	-	-	TGTGCCAGCAGCAGGTGGGGAGGGCAAGCGGGGTATGGCTACACCTTC	CASSRWGGQAGYGYTF